This is a list of T cell receptor beta chains from one sample in a study of blood T cells in healthy people across ages. TCRdb recomputed calls from the 5' RACE reads with MiXCR, one row per CDR3 protein. The table includes 800,000 to 950,000 distinct CDR3 sequences, about 44% detected once. Sequencing was performed on blood. The receptors originated from a man between 25 and 39 years old in good health. Each CDR3 is given with its conserved first and last residue. The order of the fields is clone size, V gene, CDR3 protein. Clone size appears in some rows only: once, few, many, or a class for an expanded clone.

clone size: .
V gene: TRBV2
CDR3 protein: CASSVNDRVSEQYF

clone size: .
V gene: TRBV7-9
CDR3 protein: CASSLKVETQYF

clone size: many
V gene: TRBV6-6
CDR3 protein: CASSYSTDSYEQYF

clone size: few
V gene: TRBV12-3/TRBV12-4
CDR3 protein: CASSPGTTTEQYF

clone size: .
V gene: TRBV4-1
CDR3 protein: CASSQAPFIDGYTF

clone size: .
V gene: TRBV5-6
CDR3 protein: CASSFIGRKGSGELFF

clone size: .
V gene: TRBV27
CDR3 protein: CASSPSTEREQYF

clone size: few
V gene: TRBV5-1
CDR3 protein: CASSLDGETEAFF

clone size: few
V gene: TRBV24-1
CDR3 protein: CATSDRPGVYGYTF

clone size: few
V gene: TRBV7-9
CDR3 protein: CASSLTSTSGVETQYF

clone size: many
V gene: TRBV6-4
CDR3 protein: CASRIQTGTGELFF

clone size: .
V gene: TRBV5-1
CDR3 protein: CASSLDPSSDTQYF

clone size: few
V gene: TRBV28
CDR3 protein: CASSLGTAPRPLTDTQYF